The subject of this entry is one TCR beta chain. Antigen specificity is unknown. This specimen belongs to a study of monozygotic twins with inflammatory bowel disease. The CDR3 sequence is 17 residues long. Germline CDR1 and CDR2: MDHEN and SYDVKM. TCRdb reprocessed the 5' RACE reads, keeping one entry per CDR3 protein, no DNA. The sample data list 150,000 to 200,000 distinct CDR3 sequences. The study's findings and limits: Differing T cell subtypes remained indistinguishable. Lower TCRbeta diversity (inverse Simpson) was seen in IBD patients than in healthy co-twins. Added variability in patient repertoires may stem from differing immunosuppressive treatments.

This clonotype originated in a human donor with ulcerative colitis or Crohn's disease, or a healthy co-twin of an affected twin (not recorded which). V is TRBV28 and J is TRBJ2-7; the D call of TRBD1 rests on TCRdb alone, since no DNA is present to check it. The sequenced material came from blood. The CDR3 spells CASSTRTGGSRNYEQYF.